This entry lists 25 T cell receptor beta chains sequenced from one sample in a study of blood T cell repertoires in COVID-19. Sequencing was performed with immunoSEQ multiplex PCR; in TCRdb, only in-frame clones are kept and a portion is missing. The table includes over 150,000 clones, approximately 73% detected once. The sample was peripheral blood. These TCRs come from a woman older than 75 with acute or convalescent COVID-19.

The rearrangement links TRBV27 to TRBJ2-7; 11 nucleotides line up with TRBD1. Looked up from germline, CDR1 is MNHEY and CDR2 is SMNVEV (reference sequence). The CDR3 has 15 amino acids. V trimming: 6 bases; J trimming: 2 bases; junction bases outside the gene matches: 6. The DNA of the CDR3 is TGTGCCAGCAGGAGAGGACAGGGGGCGGCCTACGAGCAGTACTTC. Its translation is CASRRGQGAAYEQYF.

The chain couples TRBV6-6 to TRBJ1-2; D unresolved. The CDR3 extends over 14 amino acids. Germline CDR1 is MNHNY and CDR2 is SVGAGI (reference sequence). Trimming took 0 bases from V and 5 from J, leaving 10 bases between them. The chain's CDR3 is CASSYSADSYGYTF. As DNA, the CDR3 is TGTGCCAGCAGTTACTCGGCGGATTCTTATGGCTACACCTTC.

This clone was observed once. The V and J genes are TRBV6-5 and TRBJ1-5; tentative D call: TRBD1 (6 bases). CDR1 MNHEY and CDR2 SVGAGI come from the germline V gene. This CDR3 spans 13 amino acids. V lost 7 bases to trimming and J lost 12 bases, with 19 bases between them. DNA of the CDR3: TGTGCCAGCACGGACGGGACAATTGATCGCCAGCATTTT. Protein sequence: CASTDGTIDRQHF.

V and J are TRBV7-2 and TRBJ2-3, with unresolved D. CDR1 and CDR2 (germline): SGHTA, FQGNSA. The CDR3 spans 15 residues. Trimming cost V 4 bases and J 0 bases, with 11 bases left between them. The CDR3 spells CASSSNRFSTDTQYF. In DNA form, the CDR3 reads TGTGCCAGCAGCTCCAACCGGTTTAGCACAGATACGCAGTATTTT.

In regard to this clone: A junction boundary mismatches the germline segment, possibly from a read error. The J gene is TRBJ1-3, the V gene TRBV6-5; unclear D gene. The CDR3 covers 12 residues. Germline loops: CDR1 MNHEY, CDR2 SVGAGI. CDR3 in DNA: TGTGCCAGCAGTTCCGCGGGAAGCACCATATATTTT. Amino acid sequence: CASSSAGSTIYF.

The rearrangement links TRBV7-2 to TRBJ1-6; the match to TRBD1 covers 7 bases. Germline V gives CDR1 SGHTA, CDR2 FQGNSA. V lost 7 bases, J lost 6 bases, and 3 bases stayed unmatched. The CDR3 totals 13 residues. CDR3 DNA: TGTGCCAGCACCTGGGACAGTAATTCACCCCTCCACTTT. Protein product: CASTWDSNSPLHF. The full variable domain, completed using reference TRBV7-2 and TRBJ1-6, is GAGVSQSPSNKVTEKGKDVELRCDPISGHTALYWYRQSLGQGLEFLIYFQGNSAPDKSGLPSDRFSAERTGGSVSTLTIQRTQQEDSAVYLCASTWDSNSPLHFGNGTRLTVT.

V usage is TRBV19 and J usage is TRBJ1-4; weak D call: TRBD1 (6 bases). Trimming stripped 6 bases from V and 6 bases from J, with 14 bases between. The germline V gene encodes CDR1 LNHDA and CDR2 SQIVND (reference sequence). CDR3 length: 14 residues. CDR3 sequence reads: CASRTGPQDEKLFF. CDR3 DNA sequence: TGTGCCAGTAGGACAGGTCCCCAAGATGAAAAACTGTTTTTT.

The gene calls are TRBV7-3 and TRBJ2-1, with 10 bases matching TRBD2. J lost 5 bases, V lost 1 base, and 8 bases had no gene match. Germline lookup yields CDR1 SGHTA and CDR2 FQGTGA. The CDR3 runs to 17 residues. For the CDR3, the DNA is TGTGCCAGCAGCTTAAGTCTAGCGGGAGAGGCGGACAATGAGCAGTTCTTC. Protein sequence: CASSLSLAGEADNEQFF. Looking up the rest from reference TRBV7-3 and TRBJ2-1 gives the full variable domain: GAGVSQTPSNKVTEKGKYVELRCDPISGHTALYWYRQSLGQGPEFLIYFQGTGAADDSGLPNDRFFAVRPEGSVSTLKIQRTERGDSAVYLCASSLSLAGEADNEQFFGPGTRLTVL.

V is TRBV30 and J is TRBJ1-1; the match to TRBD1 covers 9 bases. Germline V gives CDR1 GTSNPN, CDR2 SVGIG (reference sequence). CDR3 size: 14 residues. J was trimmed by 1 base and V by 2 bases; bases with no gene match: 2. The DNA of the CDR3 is TGTGCCTGGAGTCGGGACAGGGCGAACACTGAAGCTTTCTTT. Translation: CAWSRDRANTEAFF.

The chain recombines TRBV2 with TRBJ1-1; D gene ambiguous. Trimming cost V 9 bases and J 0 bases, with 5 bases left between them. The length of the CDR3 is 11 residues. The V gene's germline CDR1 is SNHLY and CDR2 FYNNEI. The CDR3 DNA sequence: TGTGCCAGTACAGTGAACACTGAAGCTTTCTTT. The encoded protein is CASTVNTEAFF.

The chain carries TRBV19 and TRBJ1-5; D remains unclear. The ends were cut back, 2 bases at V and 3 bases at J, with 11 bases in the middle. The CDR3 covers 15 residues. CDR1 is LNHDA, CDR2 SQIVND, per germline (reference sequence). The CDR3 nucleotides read TGTGCCAGTAGTATAATTCGGGAGTTCAATCAGCCCCAGCATTTT. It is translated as CASSIIREFNQPQHF.

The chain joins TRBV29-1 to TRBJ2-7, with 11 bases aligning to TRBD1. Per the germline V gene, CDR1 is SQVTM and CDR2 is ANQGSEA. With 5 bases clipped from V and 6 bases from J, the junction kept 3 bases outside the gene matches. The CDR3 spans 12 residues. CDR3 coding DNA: TGCAGCGTTCGGACAGGGGGCTTCGAGCAGTACTTC. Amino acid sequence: CSVRTGGFEQYF.

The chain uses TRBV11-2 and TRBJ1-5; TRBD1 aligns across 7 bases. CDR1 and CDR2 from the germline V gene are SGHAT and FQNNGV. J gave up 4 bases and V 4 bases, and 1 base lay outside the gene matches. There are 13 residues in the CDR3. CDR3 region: CASSSDRNQPQHF. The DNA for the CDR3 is TGTGCCAGCAGCTCGGACAGGAATCAGCCCCAGCATTTT. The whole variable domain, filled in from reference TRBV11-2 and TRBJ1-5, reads EAGVAQSPRYKIIEKRQSVAFWCNPISGHATLYWYQQILGQGPKLLIQFQNNGVVDDSQLPKDRFSAERLKGVDSTLKIQPAKLEDSAVYLCASSSDRNQPQHFGDGTRLSIL.

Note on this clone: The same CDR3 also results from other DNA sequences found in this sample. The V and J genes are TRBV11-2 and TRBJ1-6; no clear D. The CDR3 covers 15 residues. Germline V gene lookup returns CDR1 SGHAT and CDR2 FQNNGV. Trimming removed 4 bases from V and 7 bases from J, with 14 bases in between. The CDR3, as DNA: TGTGCCAGCAGCTCGCTGACGGGGAGGAATTCACCCCTCCACTTT. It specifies CASSSLTGRNSPLHF.

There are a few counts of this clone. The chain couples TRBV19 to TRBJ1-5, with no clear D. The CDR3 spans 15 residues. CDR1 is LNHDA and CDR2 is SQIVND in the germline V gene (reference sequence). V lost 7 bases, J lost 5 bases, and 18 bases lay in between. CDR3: CASTPGVNRDQPQHF. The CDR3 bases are TGTGCCAGTACCCCCGGGGTTAATCGGGATCAGCCCCAGCATTTT.

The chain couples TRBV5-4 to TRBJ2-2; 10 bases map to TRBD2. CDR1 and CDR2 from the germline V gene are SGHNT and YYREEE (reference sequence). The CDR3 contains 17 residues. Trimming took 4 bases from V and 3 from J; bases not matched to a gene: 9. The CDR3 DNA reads TGTGCCAGCAGCCTAAGGTTGGGGACTAGCGACACCGGGGAGCTGTTTTTT. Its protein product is CASSLRLGTSDTGELFF.

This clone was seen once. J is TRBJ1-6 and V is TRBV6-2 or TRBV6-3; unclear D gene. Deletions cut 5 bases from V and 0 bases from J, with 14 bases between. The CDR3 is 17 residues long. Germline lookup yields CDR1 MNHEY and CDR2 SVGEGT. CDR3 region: CASSPESGSSYNSPLHF. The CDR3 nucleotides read TGTGCCAGCAGTCCAGAAAGCGGAAGCTCCTATAATTCACCCCTCCACTTT.

The CDR3: CASQGDSYEQYF. The CDR3 DNA reads as TGTGCCAGCCAGGGGGACTCCTACGAGCAGTACTTC. The chain recombines TRBV12-3 or TRBV12-4 with TRBJ2-7; TRBD1 aligns across 7 bases. Unmatched junction bases numbered 1, after V lost 8 bases and J lost 0 bases. This CDR3 spans 12 amino acids.

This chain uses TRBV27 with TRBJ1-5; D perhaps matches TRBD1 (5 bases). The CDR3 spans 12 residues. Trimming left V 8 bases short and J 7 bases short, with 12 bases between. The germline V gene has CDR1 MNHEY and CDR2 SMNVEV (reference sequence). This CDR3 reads CASGFQGQPQHF. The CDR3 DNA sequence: TGTGCCAGCGGATTCCAGGGACAGCCCCAGCATTTT.

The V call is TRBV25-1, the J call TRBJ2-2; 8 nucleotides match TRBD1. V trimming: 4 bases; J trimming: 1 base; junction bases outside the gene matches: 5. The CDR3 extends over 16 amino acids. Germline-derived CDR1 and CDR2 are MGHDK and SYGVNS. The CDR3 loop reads CASSAPGQENTGELFF. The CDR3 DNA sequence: TGTGCCAGCAGTGCACCGGGACAGGAGAACACCGGGGAGCTGTTTTTT.

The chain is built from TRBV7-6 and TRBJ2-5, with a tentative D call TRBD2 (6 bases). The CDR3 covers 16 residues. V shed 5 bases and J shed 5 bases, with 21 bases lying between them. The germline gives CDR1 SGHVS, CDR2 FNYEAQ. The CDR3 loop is CASSPSGSTVGETQYF. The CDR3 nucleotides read TGTGCCAGCAGCCCAAGCGGGTCGACTGTAGGGGAGACCCAGTACTTC. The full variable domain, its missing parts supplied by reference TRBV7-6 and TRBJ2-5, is GAGVSQSPRYKVTKRGQDVALRCDPISGHVSLYWYRQALGQGPEFLTYFNYEAQQDKSGLPNDRFSAERPEGSISTLTIQRTEQRDSAMYRCASSPSGSTVGETQYFGPGTRLLVL.

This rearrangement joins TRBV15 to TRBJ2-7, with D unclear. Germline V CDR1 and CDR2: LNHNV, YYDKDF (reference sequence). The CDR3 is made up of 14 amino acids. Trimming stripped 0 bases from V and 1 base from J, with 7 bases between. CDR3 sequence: CATSREAISYEQYF. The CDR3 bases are TGTGCCACCAGCAGAGAAGCGATATCCTACGAGCAGTACTTC. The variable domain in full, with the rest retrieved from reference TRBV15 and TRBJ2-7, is DAMVIQNPRYQVTQFGKPVTLSCSQTLNHNVMYWYQQKSSQAPKLLFHYYDKDFNNEADTPDNFQSRRPNTSFCFLDIRSPGLGDTAMYLCATSREAISYEQYFGPGTRLTVT.

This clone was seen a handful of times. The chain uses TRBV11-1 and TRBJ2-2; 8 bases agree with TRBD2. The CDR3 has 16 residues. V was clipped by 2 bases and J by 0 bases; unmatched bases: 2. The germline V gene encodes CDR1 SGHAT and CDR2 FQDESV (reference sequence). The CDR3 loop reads CASSLLAGTNTGELFF. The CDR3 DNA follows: TGTGCCAGCAGCTTATTAGCGGGGACGAACACCGGGGAGCTGTTTTTT.

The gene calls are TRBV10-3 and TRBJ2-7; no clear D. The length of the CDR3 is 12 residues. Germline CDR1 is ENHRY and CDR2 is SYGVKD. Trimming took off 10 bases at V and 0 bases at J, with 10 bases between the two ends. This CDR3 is CATLTGSYEQYF. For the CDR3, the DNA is TGTGCCACTTTGACGGGCTCCTACGAGCAGTACTTC.

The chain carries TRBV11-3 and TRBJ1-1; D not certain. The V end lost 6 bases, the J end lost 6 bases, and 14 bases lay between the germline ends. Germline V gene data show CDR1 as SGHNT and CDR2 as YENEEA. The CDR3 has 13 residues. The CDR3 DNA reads TGTGCCAGCAGTTACCGAGAGGGTGCTGAAGCTTTCTTT. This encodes CASSYREGAEAFF.